This T cell receptor beta chain was recovered during a study of cytomegalovirus exposure and HLA in healthy donors. Per the germline V gene, CDR1 is LGHNA and CDR2 is YSLEER. This CDR3 has 13 residues. The V gene lost 0 bases and the J gene lost 9 bases, with 9 bases spanning the gap. 60 Vbeta and 13 Jbeta primers were used in PCR. Assay: immunoSEQ multiplex PCR; the TCRdb copy retains only in-frame clones and omits some. This table has approximately 150,000 clones, about 70% appearing once. Concerning this clone itself: The sample holds other DNA sequences that translate to the same CDR3.

Material: PBMCs. The TCR was taken from a man in his sixties in good health and CMV-seronegative. V is TRBV4-3 and J is TRBJ2-1; D is unresolved. For the CDR3, the DNA is TGCGCCAGCAGCCAAGATTTCGGGTCTGAGCAGTTCTTC. It translates to CASSQDFGSEQFF.